What follows are 16 T cell receptor beta chains derived from one specimen sequenced in a study of T cell changes during pregnancy in multiple sclerosis. Libraries were prepared by immunoSEQ multiplex PCR; TCRdb keeps only in-frame clonotypes and omits some of them. The table shows about 44,000 clones, with approximately 90% occurring only once. The sequencing here drew on CD4+ T cells from peripheral blood mononuclear cells, taken after pregnancy. The receptors originated from a female donor with multiple sclerosis, enrolled in a pregnancy study.

There are a few counts of this clone. The chain has TRBV2 and TRBJ1-5, with unresolved D. CDR1 is SNHLY, CDR2 FYNNEI, per germline. Between the trimmed V and J ends, which lost 6 bases and 4 bases, there was a span of 10 bases. The CDR3 runs to 13 residues. CDR3 amino acids: CASREDGNQPQHF. The CDR3 region has the DNA TGTGCCAGCAGGGAGGACGGGAATCAGCCCCAGCATTTT.

The chain recombines TRBV7-2 with TRBJ2-3; maybe TRBD2 (6 bases). Germline V lookup: CDR1 SGHTA, CDR2 FQGNSA. The length of the CDR3 is 14 residues. V lost 3 bases, J lost 2 bases, and 9 bases lay in between. Here the CDR3 DNA reads TGTGCCAGCAGCTTCTCGCGGGACACAGATACGCAGTATTTT. It translates to CASSFSRDTDTQYF.

V gene TRBV7-6 combines with J gene TRBJ2-5; D not certain. CDR3 length: 16 amino acids. The V end lost 1 base, the J end lost 1 base, and 13 bases lay between the germline ends. The germline gives CDR1 SGHVS, CDR2 FNYEAQ. CDR3 protein: CASSLGLYTTQETQYF. In DNA, the CDR3 is TGTGCCAGCAGCTTAGGTCTATACACTACCCAAGAGACCCAGTACTTC.

This rearrangement joins TRBV6-1 to TRBJ2-6; 10 bases are shared with TRBD2. Trimming removed 4 bases from V and 0 bases from J; junction bases left unmatched: 3. This CDR3 contains 17 residues. Germline CDR1 reads MNHNS; CDR2 reads SASEGT. The CDR3 is CASSASGRASGANVLTF. CDR3 DNA sequence: TGTGCCAGCAGTGCGAGCGGGAGGGCCTCTGGGGCCAACGTCCTGACTTTC.

V gene TRBV7-8 combines with J gene TRBJ2-4; 9 bases map to TRBD2. J gave up 12 bases and V 3 bases, and 9 bases lay outside the gene matches. The CDR3 runs 14 residues. Per germline, CDR1 SGHVS and CDR2 FQNEAQ. As DNA, the CDR3 is TGTGCCAGCAGCTTGCAGACTAGCGGAGGGACTCAGTACTTC. Its translation: CASSLQTSGGTQYF.

V usage is TRBV5-1 and J usage is TRBJ2-5; 9 bases agree with TRBD1. Germline V gene sequence: CDR1 SGHRS, CDR2 YFSETQ. This CDR3 region has 16 residues. Unmatched junction bases numbered 10, after V lost 3 bases and J lost 4 bases. CDR3 DNA sequence: TGCGCCAGCAGCTACTTGGGACAGGGCATGGGAGAGACCCAGTACTTC. It is translated as CASSYLGQGMGETQYF.

The rearrangement uses TRBV9 and TRBJ1-3; D gene unclear. CDR3 length equals 14 residues. In germline, CDR1 is SGDLS, CDR2 YYNGEE. V dropped 2 bases and J dropped 4 bases, with 10 bases sitting between them. CDR3 in DNA: TGTGCCAGCAGCGTTGCGGGAACCGGAAACACCATATATTTT. Its protein product is CASSVAGTGNTIYF.

The chain joins TRBV5-6 to TRBJ2-5, with 8 bases matching TRBD2. The trim removed 1 base at V and 4 bases at J, leaving 3 bases unmatched. CDR3 length: 14 residues. The germline V gene encodes CDR1 SGHDT and CDR2 YYEEEE. The CDR3 loop is CASSLRLARETQYF. For the CDR3, the DNA is TGTGCCAGCAGCTTGAGACTAGCGAGAGAGACCCAGTACTTC.

The chain has TRBV7-9 and TRBJ2-7; tentative D call: TRBD1 (6 bases). Germline V gene sequence: CDR1 SEHNR, CDR2 FQNEAQ (reference sequence). Trimming took 1 base from V and 7 from J, leaving 8 bases between them. The CDR3 extends over 12 amino acids. CDR3 in amino acids: CASSLGDKEQYF. The CDR3, as DNA: TGTGCCAGCAGCTTAGGGGACAAGGAGCAGTACTTC.

V usage is TRBV5-1 and J usage is TRBJ2-5, with D perhaps matching TRBD1 (5 bases). CDR1 SGHRS and CDR2 YFSETQ come from the germline V gene. CDR3 length equals 15 residues. V dropped 1 base and J dropped 5 bases, with 15 bases sitting between them. CDR3 region: CASSLFGQGVETQYF. The DNA for the CDR3 is TGCGCCAGCAGCTTGTTCGGCCAGGGCGTGGAGACCCAGTACTTC.

The chain recombines TRBV4-1 with TRBJ1-5, with 11 positions matching TRBD1. V was clipped by 4 bases and J by 6 bases; unmatched bases: 5. Germline CDR1 MGHRA, CDR2 YSYEKL. CDR3 length: 15 residues. The CDR3 coding sequence is TGCGCCAGCAGCCGCGGACAGGGGGCAGGTCAGCCCCAGCATTTT. Amino acids: CASSRGQGAGQPQHF.

The chain employs TRBV19 and TRBJ1-2; D is uncertain. V shed 2 bases and J shed 4 bases, with 5 bases lying between them. Germline V lookup: CDR1 LNHDA, CDR2 SQIVND (reference sequence). There are 12 residues in the CDR3. The DNA of the CDR3 is TGTGCCAGTAGTATATTCGGCTATGGCTACACCTTC. This sequence encodes CASSIFGYGYTF.

The V and J genes are TRBV19 and TRBJ2-3, with 7 positions matching TRBD2. The germline gives CDR1 LNHDA, CDR2 SQIVND (reference sequence). The CDR3 extends over 15 amino acids. The trim removed 10 bases at V and 0 bases at J, leaving 10 bases unmatched. CDR3 in amino acids: CATTERGPSTDTQYF. The CDR3 nucleotides are TGTGCCACCACGGAGCGGGGCCCTAGCACAGATACGCAGTATTTT.

The gene calls are TRBV7-9 and TRBJ2-1, with 7 bases matching TRBD2. Germline V gene data show CDR1 as SEHNR and CDR2 as FQNEAQ (reference sequence). The CDR3 loop spans 16 amino acids. Trimming cost V 5 bases and J 8 bases; bases outside gene matches: 15. The CDR3 DNA sequence: TGTGCCAGCAGCCGGAGGACTAGTGGAACATTTGATGAGCAGTTCTTC. Its protein is CASSRRTSGTFDEQFF.

In this sample, this clone turned up once. This chain joins TRBV29-1 and TRBJ2-5; 7 nucleotides match TRBD1. Germline V gene lookup returns CDR1 SQVTM and CDR2 ANQGSEA. The CDR3 runs to 12 residues. The trim removed 7 bases at V and 2 bases at J, leaving 4 bases unmatched. The CDR3 DNA sequence: TGCAGCGCCCTCAGGGGGCAAGAGACCCAGTACTTC. As protein: CSALRGQETQYF.

The CDR3 loop reads CASSLAATSWSETQYF. In nucleotides, the CDR3 is TGTGCCAGCAGCTTAGCCGCGACTAGTTGGTCCGAGACCCAGTACTTC. The V gene is TRBV7-2, the J gene TRBJ2-5; maybe TRBD2 (6 bases). Germline lookup yields CDR1 SGHTA and CDR2 FQGNSA. The V gene lost 0 bases and the J gene lost 5 bases, with 16 bases spanning the gap. This CDR3 has 16 residues. The full variable domain, completed using reference TRBV7-2 and TRBJ2-5, is GAGVSQSPSNKVTEKGKDVELRCDPISGHTALYWYRQSLGQGLEFLIYFQGNSAPDKSGLPSDRFSAERTGGSVSTLTIQRTQQEDSAVYLCASSLAATSWSETQYFGPGTRLLVL.